This T cell receptor beta chain was profiled in a study of blood T cells in healthy people across ages (dated by TCRdb to about 2015). For context, the study as a whole: Template switching captured roughly one uniquely barcoded TCR beta cDNA molecule per two T cells in model experiments. Using deep sequencing normalized with unique cDNA molecular identifiers, the study measured how TCR beta repertoire diversity changes with age. The donors were split into four age groups: young (average roughly 15 years), middle-aged (roughly 39), aged (roughly 68) and long-lived (over 80). Donors of different ages were randomly distributed across sequencing lanes to avoid experimental bias. Two additional independent replicas of 1 million unique cDNA reads from the same blood draw were analyzed for two donors (one aged 18 to 30 and one aged 80 or older). The investigation overall reported the following: The long-lived group showed more naive CD4+ T cells, fewer expanded clones and increased TCR diversity than the aged group, suggesting age selection. As age increased, observed TCR beta diversity per million T cells dropped in a roughly linear way, and a significant reduction was already evident by age about 40. Total diversity estimates from one million sequenced T cells were considered lower bounds and underestimates. Because profiling used bulk unsorted PBMCs, naive and antigen-experienced compartments could not be compared conclusively. The percentage of naive T cells measured by flow cytometry correlated strongly with observed TCR beta diversity. Because donor CMV infection status was unknown, age-related changes in expanded clonotypes were potentially confounded.

This clonotype has ten or more counts. Its antigen has not been determined. No much larger clone exists at a distance of one base, and base qualities are not known. Libraries were prepared through 5' RACE. TCRdb lists the instrument as Illumina HiSeq 2500. A second roughly 6 to 12 cycle PCR used a sample-barcoded 5' primer and a J-beta primer mix. A unique molecular identifier was introduced onto each TCR beta cDNA molecule by a template-switch 5' adaptor carrying 12 random nucleotides. At least 2.5 million CDR3-containing paired-end reads were obtained from each sample. First-strand cDNA synthesis was performed from all RNA using the Mint cDNA synthesis kit, with priming by a TRBC-specific oligonucleotide. After uracil-DNA glycosylase treatment, a first 18-cycle PCR used universal primers M1SS and BC2_uni_R on all cDNA. Per the source publication's procedure: For normalization, 1 million high-quality reads were randomly selected from each sample, with every read carrying a distinct molecular identifier. Instead of being binned into consensus sequences, reads with shared molecular identifiers were discarded. MiTCR, run with a Q25 quality threshold and the strictest error-elimination algorithm, handled CDR3 identification, clonotype clustering and error correction. Lower-bound total TCR beta diversity was estimated with a nonparametric unseen species model using Euler transformation. The raw public reads went through TCRdb reprocessing: fastp at Q25, MiXCR clone calling, in-frame beta chains kept. Here each entry gathers all rows of one CDR3 protein and keeps the most common genes and DNA. The V and J calls were not made by the authors but by TCRdb's processing. For this sample the table gives just under 900,000 distinct CDR3 sequences, of which around 30% were detected only once. In total, the top ten clones hold about 18% of the sample.

V loses 0 bases of germline sequence and J loses 4 bases, and the interval between the two ends is 16 bases. From the cysteine up to the phenylalanine, the CDR3 has a length of 16 residues. Only the CDR3 portion is preserved as DNA: 48 bases, with reading frame beginning at the first base. CDR1 and CDR2 are read off the germline V gene (reference sequence) as SGHKS and YYEKEE. Systemically healthy Caucasian individuals from Russia, roughly 40 in total and aged roughly 6 to 90 years, were included as donors. Each donor gave approximately 10 milliliters of peripheral blood, collected into EDTA-treated Vacutainer tubes. Ficoll-Paque density-gradient centrifugation was used to isolate PBMCs, with at least 6.5 million per sample. Total RNA, at least 5 micrograms per sample, was extracted from PBMCs with Trizol reagent. For every donor, flow cytometry on a PBMC aliquot measured the percentage of naive CD45RAhigh/CD27high T cells.

The receptor was derived from a woman aged 80 or older in good health. The chain is assembled from TRBV5-5 and TRBJ2-5; TRBD2 is a possible D gene, resting on 6 matching bases. Input material: blood. The sequenced DNA: TGTGCCAGCAGCTTGGTCGGCGGAGGGGCCGCAGAGACCCAGTACTTC. Translated, this is CASSLVGGGAAETQYF.